The rows below give T cell receptor beta chains drawn from one sample of a study of Ad26.COV2.S vaccination and SARS-CoV-2 variants. The table came from immunoSEQ multiplex PCR; TCRdb's copy has only in-frame clones and leaves some out. Among over 110,000 clones listed, roughly 85% were seen once. Sequencing used peripheral blood, obtained after recovery from COVID-19. The receptors come from a human donor who had recovered from COVID-19. CDR3s include the opening cysteine and the closing phenylalanine or tryptophan. The D gene is left open where the match is weak. Size is stated for part of the rows, as once, few or many counts, or as a class when the clone is expanded.

CDR3 DNA: TGTGCCAGCAAAACCTTGAACCACGAGCAGTACTTC; CDR3 protein: CASKTLNHEQYF; clone size: -; D gene: -; V gene: TRBV2; J gene: TRBJ2-7
CDR3 DNA: TGTGCCAGCAGCTCCGAACTAGCGGGGGGTGGGACCCAGTACTTC; CDR3 protein: CASSSELAGGGTQYF; clone size: -; D gene: TRBD2; V gene: TRBV11-2; J gene: TRBJ2-5
CDR3 DNA: TGTGCCAGCAGTTACTCGATGTTAATCAGCAACACTGAAGCTTTCTTT; CDR3 protein: CASSYSMLISNTEAFF; clone size: -; D gene: -; V gene: TRBV6-5; J gene: TRBJ1-1
CDR3 DNA: TGTGCCAGCAGCCAGACTGGACAACGTGGCTACACCTTC; CDR3 protein: CASSQTGQRGYTF; clone size: -; D gene: -; V gene: TRBV3-1/TRBV3-2; J gene: TRBJ1-2
CDR3 DNA: TGTGCCAGCGCAGGGACAGGGAATAATGAGCAGTTCTTC; CDR3 protein: CASAGTGNNEQFF; clone size: few; D gene: TRBD1; V gene: TRBV7-9; J gene: TRBJ2-1
CDR3 DNA: TGCGCCAGCAGCCAATTCTCAGGGGTAAGCGAGCAGTACTTC; CDR3 protein: CASSQFSGVSEQYF; clone size: -; D gene: -; V gene: TRBV4-1; J gene: TRBJ2-7
CDR3 DNA: TGCGCCAGCAGCCAAGATGGGACAAGCAAGAATGAGCAGTTCTTC; CDR3 protein: CASSQDGTSKNEQFF; clone size: -; D gene: -; V gene: TRBV4-1; J gene: TRBJ2-1
CDR3 DNA: TGTGCCAGCAGGCCACCGGGACACTTACAAGAGACCCAGTACTTC; CDR3 protein: CASRPPGHLQETQYF; clone size: -; D gene: -; V gene: TRBV28; J gene: TRBJ2-5
CDR3 DNA: TGTGCCAGCAGTGATCCGGATTCCTACGAGCAGTACTTC; CDR3 protein: CASSDPDSYEQYF; clone size: -; D gene: -; V gene: TRBV25-1; J gene: TRBJ2-7
CDR3 DNA: TGTGCCAGCAGCCCAGACAGGGGGACCTACAATGAGCAGTTCTTC; CDR3 protein: CASSPDRGTYNEQFF; clone size: -; D gene: TRBD1; V gene: TRBV7-6; J gene: TRBJ2-1
CDR3 DNA: TGCGCCAGCAGCCCGACTAGCGGGGGGGCCAACACAGATACGCAGTATTTT; CDR3 protein: CASSPTSGGANTDTQYF; clone size: -; D gene: TRBD2; V gene: TRBV5-1; J gene: TRBJ2-3
CDR3 DNA: TGTGCCAGCAGCCCCCTAGCGGGGGGGCAAGAGACCCAGTACTTC; CDR3 protein: CASSPLAGGQETQYF; clone size: -; D gene: TRBD2; V gene: TRBV28; J gene: TRBJ2-5
CDR3 DNA: TGCGCCAGCAGTGAGTCTAGGCCGGGCGAGCAGTACTTC; CDR3 protein: CASSESRPGEQYF; clone size: -; D gene: -; V gene: TRBV10-2; J gene: TRBJ2-7
CDR3 DNA: TGCGCCAGCAGCTCCCGGACTGGTAGCACAGATACGCAGTATTTT; CDR3 protein: CASSSRTGSTDTQYF; clone size: -; D gene: -; V gene: TRBV5-1; J gene: TRBJ2-3
CDR3 DNA: TGTGCCAGCAGTTTGGGGCAGGGGGTCACGACTAACTATGGCTACACCTTC; CDR3 protein: CASSLGQGVTTNYGYTF; clone size: -; D gene: TRBD1; V gene: TRBV28; J gene: TRBJ1-2
CDR3 DNA: TGTGCCAGCAGCCTTTTCTCCGGGACATCCTCTGGGGCCAACGTCCTGACTTTC; CDR3 protein: CASSLFSGTSSGANVLTF; clone size: -; D gene: -; V gene: TRBV2; J gene: TRBJ2-6
CDR3 DNA: TGTGCCAGCAGCGGGCGGACATGGGGGGAAGGCTACACCTTC; CDR3 protein: CASSGRTWGEGYTF; clone size: -; D gene: -; V gene: TRBV7-2; J gene: TRBJ1-2
CDR3 DNA: TGTGCCAGCAGAGCGGACAGGTTTGATGAAAAACTGTTTTTT; CDR3 protein: CASRADRFDEKLFF; clone size: once; D gene: TRBD1; V gene: TRBV6-5; J gene: TRBJ1-4
CDR3 DNA: TGTGCCAGCAGTTTTCAAGGATTCAATTCACCCCTCCACTTT; CDR3 protein: CASSFQGFNSPLHF; clone size: few; D gene: -; V gene: TRBV28; J gene: TRBJ1-6
CDR3 DNA: TGTGCCAGCAGTTTAGGACGGTCTGGTCCCTGGGGCTACACCTTC; CDR3 protein: CASSLGRSGPWGYTF; clone size: -; D gene: -; V gene: TRBV28; J gene: TRBJ1-2
CDR3 DNA: TGTGCCAGCAGCCCTCCAGGCGCCAAAGGGGAGACCCAGTACTTC; CDR3 protein: CASSPPGAKGETQYF; clone size: -; D gene: -; V gene: TRBV11-2; J gene: TRBJ2-5
CDR3 DNA: TGTGCCAGCAGCTTGGGTTCAGGGGTCGGCTACACCTTC; CDR3 protein: CASSLGSGVGYTF; clone size: -; D gene: -; V gene: TRBV5-4; J gene: TRBJ1-2
CDR3 DNA: TGTGCCAGCATCCTTCGACGGGCTAGCTATGGCTACACCTTC; CDR3 protein: CASILRRASYGYTF; clone size: -; D gene: -; V gene: TRBV28; J gene: TRBJ1-2
CDR3 DNA: TGTGCCTGGAGTCTCACCGTCCACGAGCAGTACTTC; CDR3 protein: CAWSLTVHEQYF; clone size: -; D gene: -; V gene: TRBV30; J gene: TRBJ2-7
CDR3 DNA: TGTGCCAGCAGCTCCGGGGTAGGGACGCATAATGAAAAACTGTTTTTT; CDR3 protein: CASSSGVGTHNEKLFF; clone size: -; D gene: -; V gene: TRBV9; J gene: TRBJ1-4
CDR3 DNA: TGTGCCAGCAGTCCAAAGAGGTCGACGGAGATTAGGGAGACCCAGTACTTC; CDR3 protein: CASSPKRSTEIRETQYF; clone size: -; D gene: -; V gene: TRBV28; J gene: TRBJ2-5
CDR3 DNA: TGTGCCAGCAGCTTTTGGTCAGAAGAAGAGACCCAGTACTTC; CDR3 protein: CASSFWSEEETQYF; clone size: once; D gene: -; V gene: TRBV5-6; J gene: TRBJ2-5
CDR3 DNA: TGTGCCAGCGTCCTAGGGTCTTCTTACAATGAGCAGTTCTTC; CDR3 protein: CASVLGSSYNEQFF; clone size: -; D gene: -; V gene: TRBV6-5; J gene: TRBJ2-1
CDR3 DNA: TGTGCCACCAGCAGGGGGGGACTAGCTAATTCTGGGGCCAACGTCCTGACTTTC; CDR3 protein: CATSRGGLANSGANVLTF; clone size: once; D gene: TRBD2; V gene: TRBV15; J gene: TRBJ2-6
CDR3 DNA: TGTGCCAGCAGCCTAGGGGGCCTAAGCTCCTACGAGCAGTACTTC; CDR3 protein: CASSLGGLSSYEQYF; clone size: -; D gene: TRBD1; V gene: TRBV28; J gene: TRBJ2-7
CDR3 DNA: TGTGCCAGCACCCCCGGGGGGGGGCACAATGAGCAGTTCTTC; CDR3 protein: CASTPGGGHNEQFF; clone size: many; D gene: TRBD2; V gene: TRBV7-2; J gene: TRBJ2-1
CDR3 DNA: TGTGCCAGCAGTGAAGACAGGTCTAACTATGGCTACACCTTC; CDR3 protein: CASSEDRSNYGYTF; clone size: -; D gene: -; V gene: TRBV6-1; J gene: TRBJ1-2
CDR3 DNA: TGTGCCAGCCACCCGGACTATAGCGGTTACAATGAGCAGTTCTTC; CDR3 protein: CASHPDYSGYNEQFF; clone size: once; D gene: -; V gene: TRBV7-6; J gene: TRBJ2-1
CDR3 DNA: TGTGCCACCAGTGTGGGGCTCGGCTACACCTTC; CDR3 protein: CATSVGLGYTF; clone size: -; D gene: -; V gene: TRBV24-1; J gene: TRBJ1-2
CDR3 DNA: TGCAGCGGACAGGGGGCTCAGAACACTGAAGCTTTCTTT; CDR3 protein: CSGQGAQNTEAFF; clone size: few; D gene: TRBD1; V gene: TRBV29-1; J gene: TRBJ1-1
CDR3 DNA: TGTGCTAGCAGCTTTTTTAGCGGGGCCCAAGAGACCCAGTACTTC; CDR3 protein: CASSFFSGAQETQYF; clone size: -; D gene: TRBD2; V gene: TRBV7-7; J gene: TRBJ2-5
CDR3 DNA: TGTGCCAGCAGTGAAGCGCTTGGCTACAATGAGCAGTTCTTC; CDR3 protein: CASSEALGYNEQFF; clone size: -; D gene: -; V gene: TRBV2; J gene: TRBJ2-1
CDR3 DNA: TGTGCCAGTCTTGGGACCCCCCAAGAGACCCAGTACTTC; CDR3 protein: CASLGTPQETQYF; clone size: -; D gene: -; V gene: TRBV18; J gene: TRBJ2-5
CDR3 DNA: TGTGCCAGCAGCACTATACGGTCCTCTGAGCAGTTCTTC; CDR3 protein: CASSTIRSSEQFF; clone size: -; D gene: -; V gene: TRBV7-2; J gene: TRBJ2-1
CDR3 DNA: TGTGCCAGCAGACCGGACAGGGGGAGCTCCTACGAGCAGTACTTC; CDR3 protein: CASRPDRGSSYEQYF; clone size: -; D gene: TRBD1; V gene: TRBV6-5; J gene: TRBJ2-7
CDR3 DNA: TGTGCCAGCAGAACTAGCGGGGGGGCCAGGGCCAACGTCCTGACTTTC; CDR3 protein: CASRTSGGARANVLTF; clone size: few; D gene: TRBD2; V gene: TRBV27; J gene: TRBJ2-6
CDR3 DNA: TGTGCCTGGATGCCAGGGGGCCTCTACAATGAGCAGTTCTTC; CDR3 protein: CAWMPGGLYNEQFF; clone size: -; D gene: TRBD1; V gene: TRBV30; J gene: TRBJ2-1